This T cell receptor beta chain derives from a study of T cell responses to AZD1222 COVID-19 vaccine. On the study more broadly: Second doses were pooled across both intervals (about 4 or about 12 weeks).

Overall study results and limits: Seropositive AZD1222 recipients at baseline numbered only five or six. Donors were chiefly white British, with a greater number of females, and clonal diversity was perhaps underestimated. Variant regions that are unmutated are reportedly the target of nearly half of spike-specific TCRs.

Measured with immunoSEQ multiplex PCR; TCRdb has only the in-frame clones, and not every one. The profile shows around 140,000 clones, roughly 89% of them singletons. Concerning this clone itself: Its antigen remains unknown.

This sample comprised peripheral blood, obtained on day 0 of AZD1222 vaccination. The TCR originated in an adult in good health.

In nucleotides, the CDR3 is TGTGCCAGCAGCTTAGCGCTCCTAGCGGGAGGACCTCCAGGAACCCAGTACTTC. Its translation is CASSLALLAGGPPGTQYF. This chain connects TRBV7-9 to TRBJ2-5; TRBD2 matches 11 bases. Losses at the gene ends were 0 bases for V and 8 bases for J; bases not matched to a gene: 14. The CDR3 is 18 amino acids. Germline-derived CDR1 and CDR2 are SEHNR and FQNEAQ (reference sequence).